These 18 T cell receptor beta chains share one sample of origin, sequenced in a study of technical replicates of blood from a few donors. The repertoire was sequenced with immunoSEQ multiplex PCR; TCRdb's copy has only in-frame clones and lacks some. The sample lists about 60,000 clones, more than 85% occurring once. The specimen was PBMCs. These receptors were taken from a human donor in good health. Some clones in this sample may be carry-over from other donors' samples.

This clone appeared once. J is TRBJ1-2 and V is TRBV19; TRBD1 is a possible D gene (5 bases). The V gene's germline CDR1 is LNHDA and CDR2 SQIVND (reference sequence). Trimming shortened V by 4 bases and J by 5 bases, and 8 bases separated the two germline ends. The CDR3 runs 12 residues. CDR3 amino acids: CASSKDRYGYTF. The CDR3 DNA reads TGTGCCAGTAGTAAAGACAGATATGGCTACACCTTC.

The chain uses TRBV6-5 and TRBJ1-2; a possible D gene is TRBD1 (5 bases). The germline gives CDR1 MNHEY, CDR2 SVGAGI. V lost 2 bases and J lost 4, with 14 bases in between. The CDR3 covers 15 residues. CDR3 region: CASSYGGKSFYGYTF. The CDR3 DNA sequence: TGTGCCAGCAGTTACGGGGGGAAGTCCTTCTATGGCTACACCTTC.

The V call is TRBV11-2, the J call TRBJ2-7, with TRBD1 identical over 7 bases. CDR3 length equals 13 residues. With 7 bases clipped from V and 0 bases from J, the junction kept 3 bases outside the gene matches. Germline CDR1 reads SGHAT; CDR2 reads FQNNGV. CDR3: CASTRDSSYEQYF. The CDR3 coding sequence is TGTGCCAGCACGAGGGACAGCTCCTACGAGCAGTACTTC.

The CDR3 protein is CASSDSLTYNSPLHF. The CDR3 DNA is TGTGCCAGCTCGGACAGCCTAACCTATAATTCACCCCTCCACTTT. The V and J genes are TRBV18 and TRBJ1-6; maybe TRBD1 (6 bases). There are 15 residues in the CDR3. With 6 bases removed from V and 2 bases from J, the gap between germline ends came to 11 bases. CDR1 and CDR2 (germline): KGHSH, LQKENI. The full variable domain, with the rest looked up from reference TRBV18 and TRBJ1-6, is NAGVMQNPRHLVRRRGQEARLRCSPMKGHSHVYWYRQLPEEGLKFMVYLQKENIIDESGMPKERFSAEFPKEGPSILRIQQVVRGDSAAYFCASSDSLTYNSPLHFGNGTRLTVT.

The chain combines TRBV15 with TRBJ2-1; D may be TRBD2 (6 bases). CDR1 and CDR2 from the germline V gene are LNHNV and YYDKDF (reference sequence). V was cut by 4 bases and J by 9 bases, with 13 bases left in between. CDR3 length: 13 residues. The CDR3 region has the DNA TGTGCCACCAGCACCGAGGGAGGTGCTGAGCAGTTCTTC. This codes for CATSTEGGAEQFF.

Notes on this clone: Other DNA sequences in this specimen translate into the identical CDR3. The chain uses TRBV15 and TRBJ2-5; 10 nucleotides match TRBD1. The CDR3 covers 16 residues. The V gene's germline CDR1 is LNHNV and CDR2 YYDKDF (reference sequence). The V and J ends lost 0 bases and 5 bases, in that order; junction bases with no gene match: 6. CDR3 in DNA: TGTGCCACCAGCAGAGACCTGACAGGGGGCCAGGAGACCCAGTACTTC. It encodes CATSRDLTGGQETQYF.

The chain couples TRBV4-3 to TRBJ2-3, with 8 bases aligning to TRBD1. The CDR3 runs to 18 residues. V trimming: 5 bases; J trimming: 3 bases; junction bases outside the gene matches: 16. In germline, CDR1 is LGHNA, CDR2 YSLEER. CDR3 sequence reads: CASSYAQLDRGWTDTQYF. For the CDR3, the DNA is TGCGCCAGCAGCTATGCTCAACTTGACAGGGGTTGGACAGATACGCAGTATTTT.

A single count supports this clone. The V call is TRBV5-4, the J call TRBJ1-3; D is perhaps TRBD1 (5 bases). The CDR3 covers 15 residues. V shed 4 bases and J shed 0 bases, with 11 bases lying between them. Germline-derived CDR1 and CDR2 are SGHNT and YYREEE (reference sequence). The CDR3 nucleotides read TGTGCCAGCAGCGTCGACAGTTTCTCTGGAAACACCATATATTTT. It specifies CASSVDSFSGNTIYF.

The chain has TRBV7-2 and TRBJ2-7, with 9 positions matching TRBD2. After removal of 3 bases from V and 5 bases from J, the junction contained 2 bases not matched to a gene. Germline assignment: CDR1 SGHTA and CDR2 FQGNSA. The CDR3 is 13 residues long. This chain's CDR3 is CASSFGTSNEQYF. CDR3 bases: TGTGCCAGCAGCTTTGGGACTAGCAACGAGCAGTACTTC.

The chain carries TRBV12-5 and TRBJ1-1; weak D call: TRBD1 (5 bases). V lost 1 base, J lost 1 base, and 16 bases lay in between. The CDR3 length is 17 residues. Looked up from germline, CDR1 is LGHNT and CDR2 is FRNRAP. This CDR3 is CASGLGPGLSGNTEAFF. The DNA for the CDR3 is TGTGCTAGTGGTTTGGGACCGGGACTCTCGGGGAACACTGAAGCTTTCTTT. Using reference TRBV12-5 and TRBJ1-1 for the parts outside the CDR3, the full variable domain is DARVTQTPRHKVTEMGQEVTMRCQPILGHNTVFWYRQTMMQGLELLAYFRNRAPLDDSGMPKDRFSAEMPDATLATLKIQPSEPRDSAVYFCASGLGPGLSGNTEAFFGQGTRLTVV.

To note about this clone: The junction departs from the called germline gene at one end, perhaps through a read error. The chain recombines TRBV11-3 with TRBJ1-1, with 9 bases identical to TRBD1. Germline V gene sequence: CDR1 SGHNT, CDR2 YENEEA. The CDR3 extends over 13 amino acids. The CDR3: CASSLDRGTEAFF. The DNA of the CDR3 is TGTGCCAGCAGCCTAGACAGGGGGACTGAAGCTTTCTTT. Variable domain in full (rest from reference TRBV11-3 and TRBJ1-1): EAGVVQSPRYKIIEKKQPVAFWCNPISGHNTLYWYLQNLGQGPELLIRYENEEAVDDSQLPKDRFSAERLKGVDSTLKIQPAELGDSAVYLCASSLDRGTEAFFGQGTRLTVV.

V usage is TRBV5-1 and J usage is TRBJ1-2, with a possible D match to TRBD1 (5 bases). Between the trimmed V and J ends, which lost 4 bases and 6 bases, there was a span of 19 bases. From germline, CDR1 is SGHRS and CDR2 YFSETQ. The CDR3 loop spans 15 amino acids. CDR3 region: CASSRQTDRLDGYTF. The CDR3 region has the DNA TGCGCCAGCAGCCGACAGACGGACCGACTAGATGGCTACACCTTC.

V and J are TRBV15 and TRBJ1-5; possible D gene TRBD1, 6 bases. There are 16 residues in the CDR3. The V and J ends lost 0 bases and 15 bases respectively, with 24 bases between them. Germline V gene lookup returns CDR1 LNHNV and CDR2 YYDKDF (reference sequence). CDR3 in amino acids: CATSRDPTVNRDTRHF. CDR3 DNA sequence: TGTGCCACCAGCAGAGATCCCACGGTTAACCGGGACACCCGGCATTTT.

The CDR3 DNA reads TGTGCCAGCAGCTTAACGGAGAATAGCGGGAGTAATGAGCAGTTCTTC. It encodes CASSLTENSGSNEQFF. The chain couples TRBV7-8 to TRBJ2-1; 9 bases are shared with TRBD2. With V trimmed by 2 bases and J by 7 bases, 9 bases remained unmatched. CDR1 is SGHVS, CDR2 FQNEAQ, per germline. The CDR3 runs to 16 residues.

This clone was found a few times. The CDR3 region is CASSSTHTNEKLFF. In DNA form, the CDR3 reads TGCGCCAGCAGCTCTACCCACACTAATGAAAAACTGTTTTTT. The chain couples TRBV5-1 to TRBJ1-4; no clear D gene. The CDR3 sequence is 14 residues long. Trimming took off 3 bases at V and 2 bases at J, with 8 bases between the two ends. Germline V gene sequence: CDR1 SGHRS, CDR2 YFSETQ.

This chain joins TRBV7-3 and TRBJ2-1, with 11 positions matching TRBD2. J gave up 4 bases and V 2 bases, and 1 base lay outside the gene matches. The germline V gene has CDR1 SGHTA and CDR2 FQGTGA. The CDR3 totals 15 residues. The CDR3 sequence is CASSLLAGGYNEQFF. The CDR3 DNA reads as TGTGCCAGCAGCTTATTAGCGGGGGGGTACAATGAGCAGTTCTTC.

The V gene is TRBV6-5, the J gene TRBJ1-1; D gene ambiguous. Germline loops: CDR1 MNHEY, CDR2 SVGAGI. The CDR3 is made up of 14 amino acids. Trimming removed 5 bases from V and 6 bases from J, with 16 bases in between. The DNA for the CDR3 is TGTGCCAGCAGTCCTGACCGGGTATTCTCTGAAGCTTTCTTT. This gives the protein CASSPDRVFSEAFF.

The V gene is TRBV10-3, the J gene TRBJ2-7; D may be TRBD1 (7 bases). V was clipped by 4 bases and J by 4 bases, with 14 bases between them. CDR3 size: 14 residues. Germline loops: CDR1 ENHRY, CDR2 SYGVKD. The CDR3 DNA is TGTGCCATCAGTGGGGGCAGGGGGGCTTACGAGCAGTACTTC. Protein sequence: CAISGGRGAYEQYF.